Listed below are T cell receptor beta chains from one sample, sequenced in a study of blood T cell repertoires in COVID-19. Repertoires were generated with immunoSEQ multiplex PCR, while TCRdb's copy carries only in-frame clones and drops some. The repertoire consists of roughly 66,000 clones, with about 91% occurring once and the leading ten covering around 6.7%. The sample consisted of peripheral blood. The receptor source for this set is a human donor in a cohort sampled during active COVID-19. Both conserved end residues are trimmed from each CDR3.

v_call,cdr3_aa
TRBV7-6,ASSPRTSGDTQY
TRBV28,ASSRVYGYT
TRBV2,ASSAYRGSYEQY
TRBV7-2,ASTKPGVNQPQH
TRBV6-4,ASRPRTGANSGANVLT
TRBV7-8,ASSLVGTAVGPQH
TRBV19,ASRGTGVFQPQH
TRBV19,ASSQGPLNTEAF
TRBV12-3/TRBV12-4,ASRGGVGEQY
TRBV10-2,ASREQRNTEAF
TRBV5-1,ASSPSGNTEAF
TRBV6-5,ASRRDRANYGYT
TRBV19,ASSIMAGIGNTIY
TRBV7-8,ASSPQQGHTEAF
TRBV10-1,ASSDTAGSGYT
TRBV2,ASKRSREQY
TRBV19,ASSTIRTSGGSMNEQF
TRBV7-9,ASSHTFDRGDEQY
TRBV27,ASSSPTGLNSPLH
TRBV19,ASSIRGPSNYGYT
TRBV7-2,ASSTQTGPNEKLF
TRBV11-3,ASSVQGDNTEAF
TRBV18,ASSPLPTGGKQPQH
TRBV4-1,ASSQASTMGSYNEQF
TRBV11-1,ASSIRTSGVNEQF
TRBV18,ASSLAGRGETQY
TRBV9,ASSVGARGNYGYT
TRBV7-2,ASSPAGPNEQF
TRBV3-1/TRBV3-2,ASSRDAPGQGSQAF
TRBV4-3,ASSQDARGSYNEQY
TRBV2,ASQKGTSGGETQY
TRBV13,ASSRGGRGSYNEQF
TRBV18,ASSPVQNTGELF
TRBV7-2,ASSRDRDSNTQY
TRBV6-2/TRBV6-3,ASSQIPGNQPQH
TRBV6-5,ASTLTGAFYGYT
TRBV4-1,ASSQDLPGAGGNTIY
TRBV30,AWKSSPTSSGNTIY
TRBV9,ASSLGTSGGTDTQY
TRBV10-3,AISETGERGGYT
TRBV5-6,ASSLVRDFYSYEQY
TRBV27,ASSFAGGGETQY
TRBV19,ASSVQGVQPQH
TRBV11-2,ASSLSGLRTDTQY